This T cell receptor (beta chain) appears in the sequencing data of a study of blood T cell repertoires in COVID-19. Study-level information: Both acute and convalescent COVID-19 samples were obtained from the United States, Italy and Spain.

This CDR3 has 16 amino acids. V shed 0 bases and J 9 bases; nucleotides not matched to a gene: 11. The germline gives CDR1 SGDLS, CDR2 YYNGEE. The Seattle site enrolled patients during active infection and followed them longitudinally. In the authors' workflow: Estimation of nucleated cell counts relied on the amplification of reference gene primers. Using immunoSEQ multiplex PCR, the repertoire was profiled, and TCRdb retains in-frame clones only, with some absent. That table supplies the V and J calls and clone size; D and trimming were determined from the DNA. The sample lists about 300,000 clones; 65% to 85% were seen once.

The specimen was peripheral blood. The chain couples TRBV9 to TRBJ2-1, with 8 bases identical to TRBD2. The TCR comes from a human donor with COVID-19, enrolled during active disease. The donor label of this sample is uncertain. The CDR3 is CASSVGGLASHSEQFF. The CDR3 nucleotides are TGTGCCAGCAGCGTAGGTGGACTAGCCAGCCACTCTGAGCAGTTCTTC.